The 21 T cell receptor beta chains reported below all come from one sample, sequenced in a study of blood T cell repertoires in COVID-19. Sequencing used immunoSEQ multiplex PCR; TCRdb keeps in-frame clones, though not all of them. Of about 250,000 clones in the sample, 75% to 85% were seen once. Sequenced input: peripheral blood. Source of these receptors: a man aged 45-65 years with active or convalescent COVID-19.

The genes are TRBV27 and TRBJ1-2; the match to TRBD1 covers 7 bases. The ends lost 7 bases at V and 3 bases at J; junction bases unmatched: 11. Germline-derived CDR1 and CDR2 are MNHEY and SMNVEV (reference sequence). The CDR3 loop spans 15 amino acids. CDR3 loop: CASKEGSGGYYGYTF. The CDR3, as DNA: TGTGCCAGCAAGGAGGGGTCAGGGGGGTACTATGGCTACACCTTC.

The chain employs TRBV10-3 and TRBJ2-2, with 9 positions matching TRBD1. Germline CDR1 and CDR2: ENHRY and SYGVKD. The CDR3 sequence is 14 residues long. The V segment lost 6 bases and the J segment 5 bases; nucleotides outside the gene matches: 4. CDR3 region: CAIRDRGGTGELFF. In DNA, the CDR3 is TGTGCCATCAGGGACAGGGGAGGTACCGGGGAGCTGTTTTTT.

This rearrangement joins TRBV18 to TRBJ2-7; 8 nucleotides agree with TRBD2. V gave up 3 bases and J gave up 6 bases; unmatched junction bases: 7. The germline gives CDR1 KGHSH, CDR2 LQKENI. The CDR3 consists of 14 residues. The CDR3 sequence: CASSPLRGDGEQYF. The CDR3 nucleotides read TGTGCCAGCTCACCGTTGCGGGGGGACGGCGAGCAGTACTTC. The full variable domain, with the rest looked up from reference TRBV18 and TRBJ2-7, is NAGVMQNPRHLVRRRGQEARLRCSPMKGHSHVYWYRQLPEEGLKFMVYLQKENIIDESGMPKERFSAEFPKEGPSILRIQQVVRGDSAAYFCASSPLRGDGEQYFGPGTRLTVT.

The chain links TRBV9 to TRBJ1-2; TRBD1 might be the D (6 bases). Germline CDR1 and CDR2: SGDLS and YYNGEE. V shed 0 bases and J shed 4 bases, with 7 bases lying between them. The CDR3 loop spans 13 amino acids. CDR3: CASSVVGGYGYTF. The DNA of the CDR3 is TGTGCCAGCAGCGTAGTAGGGGGCTATGGCTACACCTTC.

This chain connects TRBV5-5 to TRBJ1-1; 10 bases match TRBD1. V lost 3 bases to trimming and J lost 2 bases; unmatched junction nucleotides: 7. Germline V CDR1 and CDR2: SGHKS, YYEKEE (reference sequence). This CDR3 spans 16 amino acids. CDR3 loop: CASSSGQGSYNTEAFF. The CDR3 DNA reads as TGTGCCAGCAGCTCGGGACAGGGGTCCTATAACACTGAAGCTTTCTTT.

The chain joins TRBV3-1 (or the pseudogene TRBV3-2) to TRBJ1-3, with a possible D match to TRBD1 (5 bases). Looked up from germline, CDR1 is LGHDT and CDR2 is YNNKEL (reference sequence). The V and J ends lost 3 bases and 1 base respectively, with 13 bases between them. The CDR3 is 16 amino acids. As DNA, the CDR3 is TGTGCCAGCAGCCACACCGGGACTTCTTCTGGAAACACCATATATTTT. Its translation: CASSHTGTSSGNTIYF.

Note on this clone: Other DNA sequences in the same sample also yield this CDR3. This rearrangement joins TRBV7-9 to TRBJ1-2; a weak D match, TRBD1 (5 bases). The CDR3 has 14 amino acids. V gave up 1 base and J gave up 3 bases, with 9 bases separating them. Germline values: CDR1 SEHNR, CDR2 FQNEAQ (reference sequence). The CDR3 region is CASSLGTGYYGYTF. Here the CDR3 DNA reads TGTGCCAGCAGCTTAGGTACAGGTTACTATGGCTACACCTTC.

The V call is TRBV5-5, the J call TRBJ2-2, with 10 bases aligning to TRBD1. Germline values: CDR1 SGHKS, CDR2 YYEKEE (reference sequence). The CDR3 runs 16 residues. V shed 0 bases and J 7 bases; nucleotides not matched to a gene: 6. CDR3 residues: CASSLVGQGRGGELFF. The CDR3 DNA follows: TGTGCCAGCAGCTTGGTGGGACAGGGGCGTGGCGGGGAGCTGTTTTTT. Full variable domain (rest looked up from reference TRBV5-5 and TRBJ2-2): DAGVTQSPTHLIKTRGQQVTLRCSPISGHKSVSWYQQVLGQGPQFIFQYYEKEERGRGNFPDRFSARQFPNYSSELNVNALLLGDSALYLCASSLVGQGRGGELFFGEGSRLTVL.

The chain is built from TRBV5-8 and TRBJ1-2; 8 bases fit TRBD1. V shed 0 bases, J shed 0 bases, and the junction held 10 bases outside the gene matches. The CDR3 contains 18 residues. Germline V gene data show CDR1 as SGHTS and CDR2 as YDEGEE. The CDR3 DNA sequence: TGTGCCAGCAGCTTGGCGACAGGGGCTAACCCTTCTAACTATGGCTACACCTTC. This encodes CASSLATGANPSNYGYTF.

This clone was found many times. The chain employs TRBV7-9 and TRBJ1-4; 9 nucleotides agree with TRBD1. Trimming cost V 4 bases and J 6 bases; bases outside gene matches: 6. Germline V gene lookup returns CDR1 SEHNR and CDR2 FQNEAQ (reference sequence). There are 15 residues in the CDR3. CDR3 residues: CASSYQTGGDEKLFF. The CDR3 coding sequence is TGTGCCAGCAGCTACCAGACAGGGGGAGATGAAAAACTGTTTTTT.

The chain carries TRBV29-1 and TRBJ2-2; D might be TRBD2 (5 bases). This CDR3 is 14 amino acids long. V lost 7 bases and J 1 base, leaving 13 bases between the germline ends. Per germline, CDR1 SQVTM and CDR2 ANQGSEA. The CDR3 bases are TGCAGCGCCGCTGTGGGAGTGAACACCGGGGAGCTGTTTTTT. The encoded protein is CSAAVGVNTGELFF.

This chain connects TRBV12-2 to TRBJ2-7; the D call TRBD2 from the table was never checked on the DNA. TRBV12-2 is assigned pseudogene status. The CDR3 contains 15 residues. The CDR3: CASRLGGRGSYEQYF. The CDR3 bases are TGTGCAAGTCGCTTAGGAGGGAGGGGCTCCTACGAGCAGTACTTC.

The J gene is TRBJ2-5, the V gene TRBV5-1; D ambiguous. V was cut by 2 bases and J by 2 bases, with 7 bases left in between. Germline values: CDR1 SGHRS, CDR2 YFSETQ. The CDR3 totals 13 residues. DNA for the CDR3: TGCGCCAGCAGCTTTCAGGCACAAGAGACCCAGTACTTC. It yields the protein CASSFQAQETQYF.

CDR3 in amino acids: CASSYSGGARNEQFF. The CDR3 DNA reads TGTGCCAGCAGTTACTCGGGAGGCGCCCGCAATGAGCAGTTCTTC. The chain links TRBV6-6 to TRBJ2-1, with a weak D call TRBD2 (6 bases). Trimming removed 0 bases at V and 6 bases at J, with 12 bases between. The length of the CDR3 is 15 residues. Germline CDR1 reads MNHNY; CDR2 reads SVGAGI (reference sequence).

The rearrangement links TRBV5-4 to TRBJ1-2, with D perhaps matching TRBD1 (5 bases). Germline V gene data show CDR1 as SGHNT and CDR2 as YYREEE (reference sequence). This CDR3 comprises 17 residues. Trimming removed 0 bases at V and 4 bases at J, with 19 bases between. The CDR3 loop reads CASSLGVGGLSSYGYTF. CDR3 nucleotides: TGTGCCAGCAGCTTGGGAGTTGGGGGGTTGAGTAGCTATGGCTACACCTTC.

This chain links TRBV19 with TRBJ1-4; D may be TRBD1 (5 bases). V dropped 6 bases and J dropped 8 bases, with 16 bases sitting between them. This CDR3 region has 14 residues. Germline V lookup: CDR1 LNHDA, CDR2 SQIVND (reference sequence). DNA of the CDR3: TGTGCCAGTAGCCCCCGGGGGAGGGTGGAAAAACTGTTTTTT. It is translated as CASSPRGRVEKLFF.

The genes are TRBV19 and TRBJ2-1; 8 bases match TRBD2. Germline V lookup: CDR1 LNHDA, CDR2 SQIVND (reference sequence). This CDR3 is built from 16 residues. Unmatched junction bases numbered 10, after V lost 5 bases and J lost 4 bases. The DNA of the CDR3 is TGTGCCAGTAGTCCCCGGGGTAGCGGGGCATACAATGAGCAGTTCTTC. It codes for CASSPRGSGAYNEQFF.

The chain has TRBV19 and TRBJ2-2; TRBD2 matches at 9 bases. The CDR3 has 15 amino acids. V trimming: 5 bases; J trimming: 5 bases; junction bases outside the gene matches: 6. Looked up from germline, CDR1 is LNHDA and CDR2 is SQIVND (reference sequence). The CDR3, as DNA: TGTGCCAGTAGTTACCAGCGGGAGGTGACCGGGGAGCTGTTTTTT. Residues: CASSYQREVTGELFF.

In this sample, this clone turned up a few times. The rearrangement joins TRBV20-1 to TRBJ2-5, with TRBD2 matching 10 bases. V lost 3 bases to trimming and J lost 4 bases; unmatched junction nucleotides: 14. This CDR3 has 17 amino acids. Germline V gene sequence: CDR1 DFQATT, CDR2 SNEGSKA (reference sequence). CDR3 sequence (DNA): TGCAGTGCTAGTGACCCAGCGGGAGGGTTGCGAGGAGAGACCCAGTACTTC. Encoded protein: CSASDPAGGLRGETQYF.

The count of this clone is one. The chain links TRBV19 to TRBJ2-1; D is possibly TRBD2 (6 bases). The CDR3 loop spans 19 amino acids. CDR1 is LNHDA, CDR2 SQIVND, per germline (reference sequence). V was trimmed by 6 bases and J by 4 bases, leaving 28 bases between them. In DNA form, the CDR3 reads TGTGCCAGTAGACCCGGGAGATTACGATCGGGACCAGCGTACAATGAGCAGTTCTTC. This translates into CASRPGRLRSGPAYNEQFF.

This chain uses TRBV19 with TRBJ1-1; tentatively, D is TRBD1 (5 bases). Germline V gene data show CDR1 as LNHDA and CDR2 as SQIVND (reference sequence). The ends were cut back, 6 bases at V and 1 base at J, with 9 bases in the middle. The CDR3 has 13 amino acids. CDR3 loop: CASSDSRNTEAFF. The DNA of the CDR3 is TGTGCCAGTAGCGACAGTAGGAACACTGAAGCTTTCTTT.